This TCR beta chain appears in the sequencing data of a study of glioma-infiltrating T cells. Broader study findings: Non-neoplastic patients had below-expected tissue-blood divergence, while all gliomas exceeded expectation. Only very few CDR3 sequences appeared in both tissue and blood.

As concerns this clonotype: Its antigen is not identified.

Trimming cost V 4 bases and J 2 bases; bases outside gene matches: 4. Per the germline V gene, CDR1 is SGHTA and CDR2 is FQGNSA. The CDR3 spans 15 residues. The iRepertoire nested amplicon-rescue multiplex PCR amplified TCR alpha and beta CDR3s from RNA. One-step reverse transcription and amplification started from about 100-400 ng of tissue mRNA or PBMC total RNA. Each CDR3 protein gets one entry after TCRdb re-called the multiplex PCR reads with MiXCR. The table lists 150,000 or so distinct CDR3 sequences, 39% of them singletons, with over 15% in the top ten. The genes are TRBV7-2 and TRBJ2-1; 8 nucleotides match TRBD2. The origin of this receptor is a human donor with low-grade glioma or glioblastoma, undergoing nonglioma brain surgery, or in good health (not recorded which). Sequences were obtained from glioma tissue, nonneoplastic brain tissue, or PBMCs (not recorded which). CDR3 in DNA: TGTGCCAGCAGCTCCGGGGGGGTGACCTACAATGAGCAGTTCTTC. This gives the protein CASSSGGVTYNEQFF.